Below, 23 T cell receptor beta chains from the same sample are listed, as sequenced in a study of cytomegalovirus exposure and HLA in healthy donors. Amplification used 60 Vbeta primers and 13 Jbeta primers. The data were produced by immunoSEQ multiplex PCR, yet TCRdb's version contains in-frame clones alone and is incomplete. The table for this sample gives under 100,000 clones. The specimen sequenced was PBMCs. The source of these receptors is a young man in good health and CMV-seronegative.

The CDR3 sequence: CASSQDPSGWGSYNEQFF. The CDR3 nucleotides read TGCGCCAGCAGCCAAGATCCCTCGGGGTGGGGTTCCTACAATGAGCAGTTCTTC. The V and J genes are TRBV4-1 and TRBJ2-1; a possible D gene is TRBD2 (5 bases). Germline CDR1 and CDR2: MGHRA and YSYEKL. V dropped 0 bases and J dropped 1 base, with 16 bases sitting between them. The CDR3 has 18 amino acids.

The V and J genes are TRBV5-1 and TRBJ1-2; possible D gene TRBD1, 6 bases. Trimming left V 3 bases short and J 7 bases short, with 13 bases between. Per germline, CDR1 SGHRS and CDR2 YFSETQ. The CDR3 sequence is 13 residues long. The CDR3 DNA reads TGCGCCAGCAGCTCCCAGGGGAGCGGTGGCTACACCTTC. It encodes CASSSQGSGGYTF.

This rearrangement joins TRBV5-4 to TRBJ2-1; 9 bases map to TRBD1. Germline lookup yields CDR1 SGHNT and CDR2 YYREEE (reference sequence). V was clipped by 1 base and J by 8 bases; unmatched bases: 1. The CDR3 contains 13 residues. The CDR3 loop reads CASSLYRGHEQFF. The CDR3 DNA reads TGTGCCAGCAGCTTGTACAGGGGGCATGAGCAGTTCTTC.

This chain joins TRBV7-2 and TRBJ2-7; 7 nucleotides line up with TRBD2. Trimming took 1 base from V and 0 from J; bases not matched to a gene: 6. The length of the CDR3 is 16 residues. Germline CDR1 and CDR2: SGHTA and FQGNSA. For the CDR3, the DNA is TGTGCCAGCAGCTTAGAGGTAGCGGGTAGCTCCTACGAGCAGTACTTC. This sequence encodes CASSLEVAGSSYEQYF.

The rearrangement links TRBV4-1 to TRBJ1-4; possibly TRBD1 for D (6 bases). Trimming pared 4 bases from V and 3 bases from J, leaving 15 bases between. Germline V CDR1 and CDR2: MGHRA, YSYEKL. The CDR3 has 16 amino acids. This CDR3 reads CASSPRRGIANEKLFF. For the CDR3, the DNA is TGCGCCAGCAGCCCTAGAAGGGGGATAGCTAATGAAAAACTGTTTTTT.

V and J are TRBV4-2 and TRBJ1-1, with D maybe TRBD1 (6 bases). This CDR3 spans 12 amino acids. Deletions cut 4 bases from V and 12 bases from J, with 15 bases between. Germline lookup yields CDR1 LGHNA and CDR2 YNFKEQ. CDR3 protein: CASSPTGSGTFF. Here the CDR3 DNA reads TGTGCCAGCAGCCCTACAGGGTCCGGTACTTTCTTT.

The chain has TRBV2 and TRBJ2-3; the match to TRBD2 covers 11 bases. V trimming: 8 bases; J trimming: 3 bases; junction bases outside the gene matches: 4. Germline CDR1 is SNHLY and CDR2 is FYNNEI. The CDR3 covers 14 residues. The CDR3 DNA reads as TGTGCCAGCCAACTAGCGGGAGTGACAGATACGCAGTATTTT. It codes for CASQLAGVTDTQYF.

The chain's CDR3 is CASSRTQGNEQFF. CDR3 DNA: TGTGCCAGCAGCCGAACGCAGGGAAATGAGCAGTTCTTC. The chain carries TRBV7-3 and TRBJ2-1; tentative D call: TRBD1 (5 bases). This CDR3 has 13 amino acids. Germline V gene lookup returns CDR1 SGHTA and CDR2 FQGTGA. V was clipped by 5 bases and J by 7 bases, with 12 bases between them.

DNA for the CDR3: TGTGCCAGCAGTGAAACAGGCCATGGAAACACCATATATTTT. Translation: CASSETGHGNTIYF. The rearrangement uses TRBV2 and TRBJ1-3; weak D call: TRBD1 (5 bases). The CDR3 covers 14 residues. Germline CDR1 is SNHLY and CDR2 is FYNNEI. Trimming removed 2 bases at V and 3 bases at J, with 8 bases between.

This sequence joins TRBV11-3 and TRBJ1-1, with D unresolved. CDR1 SGHNT and CDR2 YENEEA come from the germline V gene. The length of the CDR3 is 15 residues. With 3 bases removed from V and 0 bases from J, the gap between germline ends came to 11 bases. The CDR3 nucleotides read TGTGCCAGCAGCTTTTCGTACAGTATGAACACTGAAGCTTTCTTT. Protein: CASSFSYSMNTEAFF.

This chain joins TRBV4-1 and TRBJ1-5; D ambiguous. Germline CDR1 reads MGHRA; CDR2 reads YSYEKL. The V gene lost 1 base and the J gene lost 0 bases, with 7 bases spanning the gap. CDR3 length equals 15 residues. The CDR3 region is CASSQAPYSNQPQHF. CDR3 in DNA: TGCGCCAGCAGCCAAGCCCCTTATAGCAATCAGCCCCAGCATTTT.

V gene TRBV10-3 combines with J gene TRBJ2-7, with 7 nucleotides matching TRBD1. The germline gives CDR1 ENHRY, CDR2 SYGVKD. With V trimmed by 8 bases and J by 1 base, 8 bases remained unmatched. The length of the CDR3 is 14 residues. CDR3 bases: TGTGCCATCCGCACAGGGGATGGATCCTACGAGCAGTACTTC. Encoded protein: CAIRTGDGSYEQYF.

The chain combines TRBV5-1 with TRBJ2-7; tentatively, D is TRBD1 (6 bases). The CDR3 is 15 residues long. The V end lost 4 bases, the J end lost 2 bases, and 16 bases lay between the germline ends. From germline, CDR1 is SGHRS and CDR2 YFSETQ. The CDR3 nucleotides read TGCGCCAGCAGCACAAGGACCGGGACAACCTACGAGCAGTACTTC. Amino acids: CASSTRTGTTYEQYF.

The chain is built from TRBV5-1 and TRBJ2-1; 9 bases are a match to TRBD2. CDR1 SGHRS and CDR2 YFSETQ come from the germline V gene. J gave up 8 bases and V 4 bases, and 10 bases lay outside the gene matches. The CDR3 runs to 15 residues. For the CDR3, the DNA is TGCGCCAGCAGCCCCAGGCAAGGCGGGAGGGATGAGCAGTTCTTC. As protein: CASSPRQGGRDEQFF.

The chain carries TRBV6-5 and TRBJ2-5; tentatively, D is TRBD1 (5 bases). CDR1 is MNHEY and CDR2 is SVGAGI in the germline V gene. CDR3 length equals 15 residues. V dropped 0 bases and J dropped 0 bases, with 8 bases sitting between them. The CDR3 sequence: CASSYSRQYQETQYF. The CDR3 nucleotides read TGTGCCAGCAGTTACTCGAGACAGTACCAAGAGACCCAGTACTTC.

This chain connects TRBV2 to TRBJ1-4, with D uncertain. V was cut by 4 bases and J by 0 bases, with 3 bases left in between. Germline V gene lookup returns CDR1 SNHLY and CDR2 FYNNEI. CDR3 length equals 13 residues. CDR3 sequence reads: CASSGATNEKLFF. The CDR3 nucleotides read TGTGCCAGCAGTGGAGCAACTAATGAAAAACTGTTTTTT.

The rearrangement joins TRBV27 to TRBJ2-5, with D perhaps TRBD1 (5 bases). This CDR3 has 15 amino acids. The V end lost 5 bases, the J end lost 3 bases, and 16 bases lay between the germline ends. Germline V gene lookup returns CDR1 MNHEY and CDR2 SMNVEV (reference sequence). The CDR3 nucleotides are TGTGCCAGCAGTCCCCTCCAGGGCAGGGAAGAGACCCAGTACTTC. This encodes CASSPLQGREETQYF.

The chain has TRBV7-9 and TRBJ1-4; a weak D match, TRBD1 (6 bases). Trimming stripped 3 bases from V and 8 bases from J, with 10 bases between. The CDR3 loop spans 13 amino acids. Germline V gives CDR1 SEHNR, CDR2 FQNEAQ (reference sequence). In nucleotides, the CDR3 is TGTGCCAGCAGCTTCCGGGACAACGAAAAACTGTTTTTT. Its protein is CASSFRDNEKLFF.

The chain joins TRBV5-5 to TRBJ1-1, with a weak D call TRBD1 (6 bases). The CDR3 spans 14 residues. Germline V lookup: CDR1 SGHKS, CDR2 YYEKEE (reference sequence). Trimming stripped 1 base from V and 8 bases from J, with 15 bases between. The CDR3 bases are TGTGCCAGCAGCTTGCAGGGGTCCAGCTCGGAAGCTTTCTTT. It yields the protein CASSLQGSSSEAFF.

The genes are TRBV11-2 and TRBJ1-1; 8 bases line up with TRBD1. Per germline, CDR1 SGHAT and CDR2 FQNNGV. The CDR3 is 16 amino acids. Trimming took 11 bases from V and 1 from J; bases not matched to a gene: 15. The CDR3 region has the DNA TGTGCCTCCCAGCCGGGACAGGCCTCCGCGAACACTGAAGCTTTCTTT. Residues: CASQPGQASANTEAFF.

J is TRBJ1-2 and V is TRBV29-1, with no clear D. V was shortened by 3 bases and J by 5 bases, with 13 bases between the two germline ends. Germline CDR1 SQVTM, CDR2 ANQGSEA. The length of the CDR3 is 13 residues. CDR3: CSVDPNGGYGYTF. CDR3 bases: TGCAGCGTTGACCCAAACGGAGGGTATGGCTACACCTTC.

The V gene is TRBV6-4, the J gene TRBJ2-7, with 8 positions matching TRBD1. Germline CDR1 reads MRHNA; CDR2 reads SNTAGT. The CDR3 sequence is 16 residues long. V was clipped by 0 bases and J by 2 bases; unmatched bases: 6. The CDR3 DNA follows: TGTGCCAGCAGTGACTCTCCAACGGACAGGGCCTACGAGCAGTACTTC. Protein sequence: CASSDSPTDRAYEQYF.

The chain employs TRBV7-9 and TRBJ1-6, with D perhaps TRBD1 (5 bases). The CDR3 totals 14 residues. Trimming pared 5 bases from V and 4 bases from J, leaving 9 bases between. CDR1 SEHNR and CDR2 FQNEAQ come from the germline V gene (reference sequence). CDR3 DNA: TGTGCCAGCAGCCGGACATCTTATAATTCACCCCTCCACTTT. It is translated as CASSRTSYNSPLHF.